A single sample is the source of the 5 T cell receptor beta chains below, sequenced in a study of blood T cells in healthy people across ages. It was with a sample-barcoded 5' primer and a J-beta primer mix that a second PCR of roughly 6 to 12 cycles was run. From the 5' RACE reads, TCRdb called clonotypes with MiXCR, one entry per CDR3 protein. This table has 1.5 million to 2 million distinct CDR3 sequences, 35% to 50% appearing once. The sequenced sample consisted of blood. These receptors came from a human donor in good health.

This chain links TRBV29-1 with TRBJ1-3, with unresolved D. CDR1 is SQVTM, CDR2 ANQGSEA, per germline. V was trimmed by 3 bases and J by 0 bases, leaving 21 bases between them. CDR3 length equals 18 residues. The CDR3 nucleotides read TGCAGCGTTGATCAGCCAGGAGGTACTTCAACCTCTGGAAACACCATATATTTT. It yields the protein CSVDQPGGTSTSGNTIYF. Based on the CDR3 plus reference TRBV29-1 and TRBJ1-3, the full variable domain is SAVISQKPSRDICQRGTSLTIQCQVDSQVTMMFWYRQQPGQSLTLIATANQGSEATYESGFVIDKFPISRPNLTFSTLTVSNMSPEDSSIYLCSVDQPGGTSTSGNTIYFGEGSWLTVV.

This clonotype came up a few times. The V gene is TRBV7-2, the J gene TRBJ1-2; D gene ambiguous. Germline CDR1 is SGHTA and CDR2 is FQGNSA. CDR3 length: 17 amino acids. Trimming took off 5 bases at V and 1 base at J, with 20 bases between the two ends. The CDR3 DNA reads TGTGCCAGCAGCGGTACCGTATTTGCCGAGATTAACTATGGCTACACCTTC. Its translation is CASSGTVFAEINYGYTF.

The chain links TRBV20-1 to TRBJ2-1; 8 bases align to TRBD1. Germline CDR1 and CDR2: DFQATT and SNEGSKA (reference sequence). There are 15 residues in the CDR3. The junction had 7 bases not matched to a gene; V was cut back by 6 bases and J by 0 bases. The chain's CDR3 is CSAGDRSYSYNEQFF. The DNA of the CDR3 is TGCAGTGCGGGGGACAGGTCATACTCCTACAATGAGCAGTTCTTC.

The chain couples TRBV5-5 to TRBJ2-4; D not certain. V lost 0 bases and J lost 15, with 16 bases in between. This CDR3 has 13 amino acids. CDR1 is SGHKS, CDR2 YYEKEE, per germline (reference sequence). CDR3 sequence (DNA): TGTGCCAGCAGCTTGGCCGGTGTAGAGGCCGGGTACTTC. It specifies CASSLAGVEAGYF.

This clonotype showed up just a few times. The V and J genes are TRBV27 and TRBJ1-2; D unresolved. The CDR3 has 13 residues. Trimming shortened V by 0 bases and J by 7 bases, and 9 bases separated the two germline ends. Germline V gene data show CDR1 as MNHEY and CDR2 as SMNVEV (reference sequence). The CDR3 region has the DNA TGTGCCAGCAGTTTATCAGGCCCCGGTGGCTACACCTTC. The encoded protein is CASSLSGPGGYTF.